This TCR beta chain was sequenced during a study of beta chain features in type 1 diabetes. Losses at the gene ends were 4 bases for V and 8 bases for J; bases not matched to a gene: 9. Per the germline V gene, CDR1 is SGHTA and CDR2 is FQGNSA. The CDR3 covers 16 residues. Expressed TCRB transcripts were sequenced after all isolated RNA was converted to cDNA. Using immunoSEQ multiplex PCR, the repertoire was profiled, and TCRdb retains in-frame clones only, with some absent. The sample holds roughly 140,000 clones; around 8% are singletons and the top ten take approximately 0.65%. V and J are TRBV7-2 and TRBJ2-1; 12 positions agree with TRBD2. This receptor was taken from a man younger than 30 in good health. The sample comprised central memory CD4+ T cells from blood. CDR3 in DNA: TGTGCCAGCAGCTCACAGGCTAGCGGGGGGGGTTATGAGCAGTTCTTC. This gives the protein CASSSQASGGGYEQFF. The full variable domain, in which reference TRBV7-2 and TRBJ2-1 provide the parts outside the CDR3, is GAGVSQSPSNKVTEKGKDVELRCDPISGHTALYWYRQSLGQGLEFLIYFQGNSAPDKSGLPSDRFSAERTGGSVSTLTIQRTQQEDSAVYLCASSSQASGGGYEQFFGPGTRLTVL.